The count of the clone carrying this TCR beta chain is one. What it binds is unknown. The sample comes from a study of Ad26.COV2.S vaccination and SARS-CoV-2 variants. Study at large: Among those in the COV1001 Ad26.COV2.S trial arm was the donor.

Treatment meaning: some 20 received Ad26.COV2.S at low or high dose, single or two shots; several received placebo; per-sample allocation not given. It was on day 63 after the first vaccine or placebo injection that samples were taken. Immunization relied on an Ad26 vector, which expressed Wuhan-strain SARS-CoV-2 spike. The germline gives CDR1 MNHEY, CDR2 SMNVEV (reference sequence). V gave up 7 bases and J gave up 0 bases, with 13 bases separating them. The CDR3 consists of 15 residues. Broader study findings: Possibly, TCR breadth and depth analyses underestimated total T cell responses.

The assay was immunoSEQ multiplex PCR, and TCRdb's table has in-frame clones only and misses some. The sample lists roughly 320,000 clones, around 81% occurring once. The specimen was peripheral blood, collected in a trial of Ad26.COV2.S vaccine versus placebo. The sequence was obtained from a person between 18 and 60 years old who received the Ad26.COV2.S COVID-19 vaccine or a placebo. V and J are TRBV27 and TRBJ2-1; no reliable D call. This CDR3 reads CASTPSPSSYNEQFF. The CDR3 nucleotides read TGTGCCAGCACTCCGTCTCCGAGCTCCTACAATGAGCAGTTCTTC.